One and the same sample provided the 11 T cell receptor beta chains below, sequenced in a study of T cell repertoires in cytomegalovirus infection (dated by TCRdb to the late 2010s). The sequencing machine was an Illumina HiSeq 1500. Using fastp trimming at Q25 and MiXCR clonotype assembly, TCRdb reanalyzed the public sequencing data and kept in-frame beta chains. CDR3 protein sequences are deduplicated, and each keeps its most common genes and DNA. In this sample the table shows 250,000 or so distinct CDR3 sequences, 9.1% of which occur a single time. The top ten hold roughly 16% of the sample. The specimen sequenced was PBMCs. These TCRs come from a human donor in good health (CMV status not recorded). Some clones in this sample may be carry-over from other donors' samples.

This clonotype was recorded at least ten times. The chain joins TRBV6-2 or TRBV6-3 to TRBJ1-2, with TRBD1 as a possible D gene (5 bases). The ends were cut back, 6 bases at V and 0 bases at J, with 14 bases in the middle. Germline V CDR1 and CDR2: MNHEY, SVGEGT. This CDR3 is 15 amino acids long. The CDR3 coding sequence is TGTGCCAGCAGCGCCAAGGGGCCACCTAACTATGGCTACACCTTC. Its translation is CASSAKGPPNYGYTF.

This clonotype has more than one count but fewer than ten. The chain joins TRBV30 to TRBJ1-1; a weak D match, TRBD1 (5 bases). Per the germline V gene, CDR1 is GTSNPN and CDR2 is SVGIG (reference sequence). V was pared by 3 bases and J by 1 base, with 12 bases between. This CDR3 is 14 amino acids long. This chain's CDR3 is CAWSTGLTNTEAFF. The CDR3 nucleotides read TGTGCCTGGAGCACAGGTCTTACGAACACTGAAGCTTTCTTT.

At least ten counts were recorded for this clonotype. The chain carries TRBV2 and TRBJ2-1; D is uncertain. Deletions cut 3 bases from V and 3 bases from J, with 12 bases between. From germline, CDR1 is SNHLY and CDR2 FYNNEI. This CDR3 has 15 amino acids. The CDR3 here is CASSDGGTYYNEQFF. As DNA, the CDR3 is TGTGCCAGCAGTGACGGCGGAACTTACTACAATGAGCAGTTCTTC.

V gene TRBV29-1 combines with J gene TRBJ1-2, with D perhaps TRBD1 (5 bases). Germline lookup yields CDR1 SQVTM and CDR2 ANQGSEA. The CDR3 length is 13 residues. Trimming pared 4 bases from V and 4 bases from J, leaving 13 bases between. This CDR3 reads CSVGLSQGYGYTF. CDR3 in DNA: TGCAGCGTTGGCCTCAGCCAGGGCTATGGCTACACCTTC. Using reference TRBV29-1 and TRBJ1-2 for the parts outside the CDR3, the full variable domain is SAVISQKPSRDICQRGTSLTIQCQVDSQVTMMFWYRQQPGQSLTLIATANQGSEATYESGFVIDKFPISRPNLTFSTLTVSNMSPEDSSIYLCSVGLSQGYGYTFGSGTRLTVV.

The V and J genes are TRBV5-6 and TRBJ1-5, with 9 nucleotides matching TRBD1. The CDR3 spans 15 residues. CDR1 is SGHDT, CDR2 YYEEEE, per germline. V lost 4 bases, J lost 3 bases, and 5 bases stayed unmatched. In DNA, the CDR3 is TGTGCCAGCAGCCCTTGGACAGGGGTCAATCAGCCCCAGCATTTT. This codes for CASSPWTGVNQPQHF.

This clonotype has ten or more counts. The rearrangement joins TRBV6-1 to TRBJ1-6; no reliable D call. This CDR3 is built from 11 residues. Trimming took 3 bases from V and 11 from J, leaving 5 bases between them. The germline V gene encodes CDR1 MNHNS and CDR2 SASEGT. CDR3 sequence: CASSEGPPLHF. The CDR3 DNA follows: TGTGCCAGCAGTGAGGGTCCACCCCTCCACTTT.

The chain has TRBV10-3 and TRBJ1-1; 8 bases align to TRBD1. The CDR3 is 15 amino acids. CDR1 is ENHRY and CDR2 is SYGVKD in the germline V gene. The V segment lost 5 bases and the J segment 4 bases; nucleotides outside the gene matches: 9. The CDR3 DNA sequence: TGTGCCATCAGTCAGATCGGACAGGGTGGCACTGAAGCTTTCTTT. This sequence encodes CAISQIGQGGTEAFF.

The gene calls are TRBV30 and TRBJ1-2; 11 nucleotides align to TRBD1. Germline CDR1 and CDR2: GTSNPN and SVGIG (reference sequence). V lost 5 bases to trimming and J lost 7 bases; unmatched junction nucleotides: 9. CDR3 length: 14 residues. The CDR3 here is CAWSPPGQGVGYTF. The CDR3 coding sequence is TGTGCCTGGTCCCCTCCGGGACAGGGGGTTGGCTACACCTTC.

This clonotype was recorded at least ten times. The chain links TRBV29-1 to TRBJ2-1; D gene unclear. V lost 3 bases to trimming and J lost 1 base, with 4 bases between them. CDR3 length: 12 amino acids. Germline CDR1 SQVTM, CDR2 ANQGSEA. DNA of the CDR3: TGCAGCGTTGATAGATCCTACAATGAGCAGTTCTTC. Its translation is CSVDRSYNEQFF.

In the case of this clonotype: Just one base apart from a much larger clone, this may be a read error. The chain recombines TRBV12-3 or TRBV12-4 with TRBJ1-6; D ambiguous. The CDR3 is 14 residues long. V dropped 7 bases and J dropped 7 bases, with 14 bases sitting between them. CDR3 sequence reads: CASKGEPVNSPLHF. DNA of the CDR3: TGTGCCAGCAAGGGAGAACCGGTAAATTCACCCCTCCACTTT.

In this sample, this clonotype turned up many times. This sequence joins TRBV7-2 and TRBJ2-1; 9 positions match TRBD2. J was trimmed by 2 bases and V by 0 bases; bases with no gene match: 2. Germline V gives CDR1 SGHTA, CDR2 FQGNSA. This CDR3 comprises 16 residues. CDR3 in DNA: TGTGCCAGCAGCTTAGCGCGGGGGGGGCCCTACAATGAGCAGTTCTTC. This gives the protein CASSLARGGPYNEQFF.